These 27 T cell receptor beta chains share one sample of origin, sequenced in a study of T cell responses to AZD1222 COVID-19 vaccine. This table comes from immunoSEQ multiplex PCR, and its TCRdb copy is limited to in-frame clones, with some not included. The table lists around 130,000 clones, 88% of them singletons. Specimen: peripheral blood, collected on day 0 of AZD1222 vaccination. Every receptor here comes from an adult in good health.

This clone occurred a few times. The CDR3 nucleotides are TGTGCCAGCAACAGGGTTACCTACGAGCAGTACTTC. This gives the protein CASNRVTYEQYF. The V call is TRBV6-5, the J call TRBJ2-7, with D possibly being TRBD1 (6 bases). Germline CDR1 and CDR2: MNHEY and SVGAGI. V shed 7 bases and J shed 2 bases, with 9 bases lying between them. This CDR3 is built from 12 residues.

The V gene is TRBV9, the J gene TRBJ2-2; either TRBD1 or TRBD2 may supply D (6 bases each). V lost 4 bases, J lost 0 bases, and 10 bases lay in between. The CDR3 covers 15 residues. Germline assignment: CDR1 SGDLS and CDR2 YYNGEE. The CDR3 reads CASSPEGANTGELFF. The CDR3 nucleotides are TGTGCCAGCAGCCCGGAGGGGGCGAACACCGGGGAGCTGTTTTTT.

The V call is TRBV6-4, the J call TRBJ1-5; D unclear. Trimming stripped 3 bases from V and 4 bases from J, with 7 bases between. Germline V gives CDR1 MRHNA, CDR2 SNTAGT. The CDR3 spans 13 residues. The CDR3 protein is CASSETPNQPQHF. CDR3 coding DNA: TGTGCCAGCAGTGAAACCCCGAATCAGCCCCAGCATTTT.

The chain carries TRBV20-1 and TRBJ2-7; 7 bases align to TRBD1. The V gene's germline CDR1 is DFQATT and CDR2 SNEGSKA (reference sequence). The CDR3 length is 11 residues. Trimming removed 4 bases from V and 7 bases from J; junction bases left unmatched: 4. CDR3 residues: CSATDRLEQYF. The CDR3 coding sequence is TGCAGTGCTACGGACAGGCTGGAGCAGTACTTC.

This clone was picked up a small number of times. The genes are TRBV28 and TRBJ2-2; D call uncertain. CDR3 length: 15 residues. V was trimmed by 3 bases and J by 1 base, leaving 9 bases between them. Germline V gene sequence: CDR1 MDHEN, CDR2 SYDVKM. The CDR3 coding sequence is TGTGCCAGCAGTTTTGGAGCGCTGAACACCGGGGAGCTGTTTTTT. Its translation: CASSFGALNTGELFF.

The J gene is TRBJ1-6, the V gene TRBV28; 7 bases map to TRBD1. The CDR3 loop spans 12 amino acids. The V segment lost 5 bases and the J segment 16 bases; nucleotides outside the gene matches: 8. The germline gives CDR1 MDHEN, CDR2 SYDVKM. The CDR3 region is CASSDPRGWLHF. CDR3 DNA sequence: TGTGCCAGCAGTGACCCCAGGGGGTGGCTCCACTTT. The entire variable domain, with the rest obtained from reference TRBV28 and TRBJ1-6, is as follows: DVKVTQSSRYLVKRTGEKVFLECVQDMDHENMFWYRQDPGLGLRLIYFSYDVKMKEKGDIPEGYSVSREKKERFSLILESASTNQTSMYLCASSDPRGWLHFGNGTRLTVT.

CDR3 nucleotides: TGTGCCAGCAGCCTGACTAGCGGGGGCAGCAGGGAGACCCAGTACTTC. Encoded protein: CASSLTSGGSRETQYF. V gene TRBV3-1 (or the pseudogene TRBV3-2) combines with J gene TRBJ2-5; 12 nucleotides agree with TRBD2. J gave up 5 bases and V 4 bases, and 8 bases lay outside the gene matches. The CDR3 totals 16 residues. The germline CDR1 and CDR2 sequences are LGHDT and YNNKEL (reference sequence).

In its sample, this clone was seen a few times. The chain uses TRBV7-2 and TRBJ2-1, with unresolved D. Germline-derived CDR1 and CDR2 are SGHTA and FQGNSA. V was shortened by 1 base and J by 4 bases, with 11 bases between the two germline ends. The CDR3 runs 15 residues. The CDR3 DNA reads as TGTGCCAGCAGCTTAGGAACCGGGTCTTACAATGAGCAGTTCTTC. Protein product: CASSLGTGSYNEQFF. Variable domain in full (rest from reference TRBV7-2 and TRBJ2-1): GAGVSQSPSNKVTEKGKDVELRCDPISGHTALYWYRQSLGQGLEFLIYFQGNSAPDKSGLPSDRFSAERTGGSVSTLTIQRTQQEDSAVYLCASSLGTGSYNEQFFGPGTRLTVL.

This clone turned up a few times. The chain couples TRBV27 to TRBJ1-4; unclear D gene. V was shortened by 5 bases and J by 5 bases, with 15 bases between the two germline ends. The CDR3 is made up of 15 amino acids. CDR1 and CDR2 from the germline V gene are MNHEY and SMNVEV (reference sequence). CDR3 loop: CASSPEGGPNEKLFF. CDR3 bases: TGTGCCAGCAGTCCGGAGGGCGGACCCAATGAAAAACTGTTTTTT.

The chain couples TRBV7-6 to TRBJ2-1; tentatively, D is TRBD1 (5 bases). Germline lookup yields CDR1 SGHVS and CDR2 FNYEAQ. The CDR3 is 17 amino acids. Trimming removed 1 base at V and 0 bases at J, with 13 bases between. CDR3 region: CASSLEGGADSYNEQFF. CDR3 in DNA: TGTGCCAGCAGCTTAGAGGGTGGGGCAGACTCCTACAATGAGCAGTTCTTC.

The CDR3 loop reads CASSLIGAFLSNQPQHF. The DNA for the CDR3 is TGCGCCAGCAGCTTGATTGGAGCCTTCCTTAGCAATCAGCCCCAGCATTTT. The chain recombines TRBV5-1 with TRBJ1-5; the D is unclear. V lost 1 base, J lost 0 bases, and 14 bases lay in between. From germline, CDR1 is SGHRS and CDR2 YFSETQ. The CDR3 covers 17 residues.

The count of this clone is one. The V gene is TRBV27, the J gene TRBJ2-3; D gene unclear. This CDR3 contains 13 residues. Germline V gene lookup returns CDR1 MNHEY and CDR2 SMNVEV (reference sequence). Trimming left V 2 bases short and J 3 bases short, with 6 bases between. CDR3 sequence reads: CASSLTDTDTQYF. Written as DNA, the CDR3 is TGTGCCAGCAGTTTAACGGATACAGATACGCAGTATTTT.

This chain joins TRBV28 and TRBJ2-5, with a weak D call TRBD2 (7 bases). Germline loops: CDR1 MDHEN, CDR2 SYDVKM. The CDR3 length is 18 residues. V lost 3 bases and J 4 bases, leaving 24 bases between the germline ends. CDR3 coding DNA: TGTGCCAGCAGTTTTATGAGATCGGGGGGCCGGTACCTAGAGACCCAGTACTTC. Translating it yields CASSFMRSGGRYLETQYF.

The V call is TRBV7-9, the J call TRBJ2-7, with D perhaps TRBD1 (6 bases). Germline CDR1 reads SEHNR; CDR2 reads FQNEAQ (reference sequence). Trimming cost V 6 bases and J 2 bases, with 14 bases left between them. The CDR3 totals 14 residues. The CDR3 sequence: CASSLRRGAYEQYF. Here the CDR3 DNA reads TGTGCCAGCAGTCTTCGCAGGGGAGCCTACGAGCAGTACTTC.

This chain connects TRBV9 to TRBJ2-7, with D perhaps assigned TRBD1 or TRBD2 (5 bases each). Germline lookup yields CDR1 SGDLS and CDR2 YYNGEE. Trimming removed 3 bases from V and 0 bases from J, with 13 bases in between. This CDR3 comprises 15 residues. The CDR3 nucleotides are TGTGCCAGCAGCGCCGGAGGCGACAGCTCCTACGAGCAGTACTTC. Translated, it gives CASSAGGDSSYEQYF.

V and J are TRBV28 and TRBJ1-2; no clear D. V shed 5 bases and J shed 8 bases, with 12 bases lying between them. Germline CDR1 is MDHEN and CDR2 is SYDVKM. The CDR3 covers 12 residues. The CDR3 is CASSLQVGGYTF. The CDR3 DNA follows: TGTGCCAGCAGTCTCCAGGTCGGGGGCTACACCTTC.

In this sample, this clone turned up a few times. J is TRBJ2-7 and V is TRBV7-2, with 8 bases aligning to TRBD2. The CDR3 is 15 amino acids. Trimming took 5 bases from V and 2 from J; bases not matched to a gene: 8. Germline CDR1 and CDR2: SGHTA and FQGNSA. CDR3 sequence: CASSLPGGKTYEQYF. The DNA of the CDR3 is TGTGCCAGCAGCCTCCCGGGAGGGAAAACCTACGAGCAGTACTTC.

This chain links TRBV5-6 with TRBJ1-5; D is uncertain. CDR1 is SGHDT and CDR2 is YYEEEE in the germline V gene. V lost 1 base to trimming and J lost 1 base, with 15 bases between them. This CDR3 is 17 amino acids long. In DNA form, the CDR3 reads TGTGCCAGCAGCTTGTTTTGGGGAAAAGAAAGCAATCAGCCCCAGCATTTT. This encodes CASSLFWGKESNQPQHF.

J is TRBJ1-1 and V is TRBV19; perhaps TRBD1 as D (6 bases). V gave up 7 bases and J gave up 7 bases, with 19 bases separating them. Germline CDR1 LNHDA, CDR2 SQIVND (reference sequence). The CDR3 has 14 residues. The CDR3 DNA reads as TGTGCCAGTAAAACCTACAGGGATGGAAATGAAGCTTTCTTT. Protein: CASKTYRDGNEAFF. Full variable domain (missing parts from reference TRBV19 and TRBJ1-1): DGGITQSPKYLFRKEGQNVTLSCEQNLNHDAMYWYRQDPGQGLRLIYYSQIVNDFQKGDIAEGYSVSREKKESFPLTVTSAQKNPTAFYLCASKTYRDGNEAFFGQGTRLTVV.

The chain joins TRBV6-5 to TRBJ1-1; perhaps TRBD1 as D (5 bases). Germline CDR1 MNHEY, CDR2 SVGAGI. The CDR3 has 11 residues. Deletions cut 3 bases from V and 11 bases from J, with 10 bases between. The CDR3 loop is CASSYGREAFF. As DNA, the CDR3 is TGTGCCAGCAGTTATGGCAGGGAGGCTTTCTTT.

The chain carries TRBV12-3 or TRBV12-4 and TRBJ2-1; D not certain. Trimming shortened V by 8 bases and J by 0 bases, and 8 bases separated the two germline ends. CDR3 length: 13 amino acids. DNA for the CDR3: TGTGCCAGCCACGGCGGCTCCTACAATGAGCAGTTCTTC. Translation: CASHGGSYNEQFF.

The chain couples TRBV4-3 to TRBJ2-2; 7 bases agree with TRBD2. Germline CDR1 is LGHNA and CDR2 is YSLEER. The length of the CDR3 is 16 residues. V was pared by 4 bases and J by 4 bases, with 9 bases of the junction left unmatched. The CDR3 DNA reads TGCGCCAGCAGCCCAATAGCGGGTAGCGTCACCGGGGAGCTGTTTTTT. This encodes CASSPIAGSVTGELFF.

J is TRBJ1-2 and V is TRBV11-2; no clear D. This CDR3 comprises 14 residues. Trimming left V 5 bases short and J 8 bases short, with 18 bases between. Germline assignment: CDR1 SGHAT and CDR2 FQNNGV. The CDR3 here is CASSPTNGIMGYTF. For the CDR3, the DNA is TGTGCCAGCAGCCCTACTAACGGCATTATGGGCTACACCTTC.

The chain is built from TRBV4-3 and TRBJ1-2; 7 bases align to TRBD1. The V segment lost 2 bases and the J segment 2 bases; nucleotides outside the gene matches: 8. The germline gives CDR1 LGHNA, CDR2 YSLEER. CDR3 length: 16 amino acids. The CDR3 spells CASSQKGGTENYGYTF. CDR3 coding DNA: TGCGCCAGCAGCCAAAAAGGGGGGACAGAGAACTATGGCTACACCTTC.

This clone was found a few times. The chain links TRBV6-5 to TRBJ2-7; 10 nucleotides match TRBD1. The germline CDR1 and CDR2 sequences are MNHEY and SVGAGI. V lost 8 bases and J lost 7; bases outside the gene matches: 11. The CDR3 runs to 14 residues. The CDR3: CASRGGQGIREQYF. The CDR3 nucleotides read TGTGCCAGCCGAGGGGGACAGGGGATACGGGAGCAGTACTTC.

CDR3 nucleotides: TGTGCCAGCAGCTCACAGGGACTAGCGGGAGAGTACAATGAGCAGTTCTTC. This codes for CASSSQGLAGEYNEQFF. The rearrangement uses TRBV13 and TRBJ2-1; TRBD2 agrees at 14 bases. The junction had 6 bases not matched to a gene; V was cut back by 4 bases and J by 4 bases. This CDR3 has 17 amino acids. CDR1 and CDR2 from the germline V gene are PRHDT and FYEKMQ (reference sequence).

The chain uses TRBV9 and TRBJ1-2, with no clear D. CDR3 size: 15 residues. CDR1 is SGDLS, CDR2 YYNGEE, per germline. The V end lost 0 bases, the J end lost 2 bases, and 11 bases lay between the germline ends. The CDR3 bases are TGTGCCAGCAGCGTAGAAGTCGACTTAAACTATGGCTACACCTTC. This translates into CASSVEVDLNYGYTF.